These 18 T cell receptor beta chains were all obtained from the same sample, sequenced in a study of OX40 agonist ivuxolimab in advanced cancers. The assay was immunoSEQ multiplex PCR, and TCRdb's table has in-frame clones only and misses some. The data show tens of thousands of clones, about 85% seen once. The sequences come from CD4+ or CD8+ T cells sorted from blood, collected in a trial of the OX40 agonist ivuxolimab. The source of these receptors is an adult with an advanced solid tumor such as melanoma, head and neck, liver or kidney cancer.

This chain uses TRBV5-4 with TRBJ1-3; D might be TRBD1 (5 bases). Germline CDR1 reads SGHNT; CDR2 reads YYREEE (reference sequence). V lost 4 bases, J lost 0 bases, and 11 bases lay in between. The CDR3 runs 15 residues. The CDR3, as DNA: TGTGCCAGCAGCCCCAGGGATGGCTCTGGAAACACCATATATTTT. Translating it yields CASSPRDGSGNTIYF. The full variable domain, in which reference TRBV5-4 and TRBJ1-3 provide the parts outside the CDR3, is ETGVTQSPTHLIKTRGQQVTLRCSSQSGHNTVSWYQQALGQGPQFIFQYYREEENGRGNFPPRFSGLQFPNYSSELNVNALELDDSALYLCASSPRDGSGNTIYFGEGSWLTVV.

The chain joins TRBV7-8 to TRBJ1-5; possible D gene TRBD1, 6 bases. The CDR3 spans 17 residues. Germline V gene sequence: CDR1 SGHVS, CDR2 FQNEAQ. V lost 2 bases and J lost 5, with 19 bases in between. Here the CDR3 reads CASSLSGGGRPHQPQHF. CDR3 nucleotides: TGTGCCAGCAGCTTAAGCGGCGGGGGGCGCCCCCATCAGCCCCAGCATTTT.

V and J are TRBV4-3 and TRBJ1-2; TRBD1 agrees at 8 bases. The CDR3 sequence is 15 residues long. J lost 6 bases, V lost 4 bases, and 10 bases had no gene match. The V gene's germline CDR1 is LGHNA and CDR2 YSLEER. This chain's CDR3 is CASSRILTGDNGYTF. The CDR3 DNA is TGCGCCAGCAGCCGAATTTTGACAGGGGACAATGGCTACACCTTC.

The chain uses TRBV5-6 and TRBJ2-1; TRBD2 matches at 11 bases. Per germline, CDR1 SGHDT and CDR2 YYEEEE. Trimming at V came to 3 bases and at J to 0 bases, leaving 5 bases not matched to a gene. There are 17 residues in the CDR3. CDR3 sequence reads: CASSSSGGTVSYNEQFF. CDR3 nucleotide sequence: TGTGCCAGCAGCTCTAGCGGGGGGACTGTCTCCTACAATGAGCAGTTCTTC.

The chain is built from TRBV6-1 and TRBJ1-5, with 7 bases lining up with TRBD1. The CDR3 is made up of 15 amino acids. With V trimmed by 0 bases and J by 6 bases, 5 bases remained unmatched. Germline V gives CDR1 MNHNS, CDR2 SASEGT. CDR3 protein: CASSEADRAGQPQHF. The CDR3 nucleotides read TGTGCCAGCAGTGAAGCCGACAGGGCGGGTCAGCCCCAGCATTTT.

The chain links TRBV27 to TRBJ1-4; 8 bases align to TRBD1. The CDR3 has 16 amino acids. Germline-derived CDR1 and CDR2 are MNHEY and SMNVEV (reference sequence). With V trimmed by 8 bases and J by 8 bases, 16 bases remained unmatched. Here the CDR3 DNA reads TGTGCCAGCTGCCCCAGGGGGGCAGGGGGCGCGGAAAAACTGTTTTTT. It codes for CASCPRGAGGAEKLFF.

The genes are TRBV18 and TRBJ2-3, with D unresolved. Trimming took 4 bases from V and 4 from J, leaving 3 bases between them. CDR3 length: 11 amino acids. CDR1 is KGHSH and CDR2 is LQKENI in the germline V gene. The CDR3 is CASSRADTQYF. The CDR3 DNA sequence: TGTGCCAGCTCACGGGCAGATACGCAGTATTTT.

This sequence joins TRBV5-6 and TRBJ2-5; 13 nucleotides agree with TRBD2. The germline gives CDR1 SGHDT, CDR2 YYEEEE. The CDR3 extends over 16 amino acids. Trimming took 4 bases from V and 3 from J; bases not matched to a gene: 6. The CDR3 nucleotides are TGTGCCAGCAGCCCGGGACTAGCGGGGAAGGAAGAGACCCAGTACTTC. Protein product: CASSPGLAGKEETQYF.

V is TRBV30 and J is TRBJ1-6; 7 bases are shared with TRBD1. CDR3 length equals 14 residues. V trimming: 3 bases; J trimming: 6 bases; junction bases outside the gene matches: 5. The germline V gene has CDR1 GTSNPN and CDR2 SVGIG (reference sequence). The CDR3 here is CAWRTGQPNSPLHF. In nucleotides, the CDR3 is TGTGCCTGGAGGACGGGACAGCCTAATTCACCCCTCCACTTT.

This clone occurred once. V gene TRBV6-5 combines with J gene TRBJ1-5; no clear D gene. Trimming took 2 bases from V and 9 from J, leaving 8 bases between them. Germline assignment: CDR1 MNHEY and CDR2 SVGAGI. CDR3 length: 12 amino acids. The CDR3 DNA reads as TGTGCCAGCAGTTACCCGTCATCGCCCCAGCATTTT. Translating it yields CASSYPSSPQHF.

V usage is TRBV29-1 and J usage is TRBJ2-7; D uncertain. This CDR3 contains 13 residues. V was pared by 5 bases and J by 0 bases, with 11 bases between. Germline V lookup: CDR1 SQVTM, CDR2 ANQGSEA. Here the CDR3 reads CSVKGQDSYEQYF. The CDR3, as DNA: TGCAGCGTTAAGGGCCAAGACTCCTACGAGCAGTACTTC.

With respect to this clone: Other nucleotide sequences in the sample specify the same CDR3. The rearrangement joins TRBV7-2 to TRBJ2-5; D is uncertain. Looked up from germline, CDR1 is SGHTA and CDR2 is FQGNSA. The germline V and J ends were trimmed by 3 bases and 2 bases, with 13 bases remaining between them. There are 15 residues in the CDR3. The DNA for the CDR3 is TGTGCCAGCAGCTTGGCCACTCGAAGACAAGAGACCCAGTACTTC. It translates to CASSLATRRQETQYF.

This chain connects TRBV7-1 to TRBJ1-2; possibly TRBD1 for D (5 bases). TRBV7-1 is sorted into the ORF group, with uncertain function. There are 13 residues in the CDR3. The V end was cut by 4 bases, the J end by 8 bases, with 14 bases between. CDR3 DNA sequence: TGTGCCAGCAGCTTAGGGGAGGAACGGGGCTACACCTTC. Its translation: CASSLGEERGYTF.

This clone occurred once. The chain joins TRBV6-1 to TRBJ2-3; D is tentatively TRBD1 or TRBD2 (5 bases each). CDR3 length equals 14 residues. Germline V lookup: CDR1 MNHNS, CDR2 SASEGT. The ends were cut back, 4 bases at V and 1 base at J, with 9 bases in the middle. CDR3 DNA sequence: TGTGCCAGCAGTGGGGGGTTGGGCACAGATACGCAGTATTTT. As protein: CASSGGLGTDTQYF.

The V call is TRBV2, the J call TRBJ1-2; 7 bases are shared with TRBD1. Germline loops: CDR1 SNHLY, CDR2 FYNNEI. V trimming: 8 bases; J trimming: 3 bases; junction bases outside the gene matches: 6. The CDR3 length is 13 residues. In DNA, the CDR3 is TGTGCCAGCGGCTCTGACAGGGACTATGGCTACACCTTC. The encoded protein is CASGSDRDYGYTF.

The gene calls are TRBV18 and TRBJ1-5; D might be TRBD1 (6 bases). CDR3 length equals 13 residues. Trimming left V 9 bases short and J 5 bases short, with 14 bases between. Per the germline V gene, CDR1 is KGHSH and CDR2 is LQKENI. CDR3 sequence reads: CASTGTWDQPQHF. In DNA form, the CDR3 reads TGTGCCAGTACAGGGACTTGGGATCAGCCCCAGCATTTT.

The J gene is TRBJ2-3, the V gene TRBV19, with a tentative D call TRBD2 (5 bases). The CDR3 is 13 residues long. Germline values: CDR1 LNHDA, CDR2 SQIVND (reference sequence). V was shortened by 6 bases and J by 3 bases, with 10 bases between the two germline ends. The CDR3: CASSTGFTDTQYF. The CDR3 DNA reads TGTGCCAGTAGCACGGGATTTACAGATACGCAGTATTTT.

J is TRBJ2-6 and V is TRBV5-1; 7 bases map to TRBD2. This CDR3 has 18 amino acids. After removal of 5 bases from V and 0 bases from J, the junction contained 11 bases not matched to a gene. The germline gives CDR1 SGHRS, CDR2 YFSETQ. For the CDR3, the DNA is TGCGCCAGCAGTTCCCTCGGGGGGACCGTCTCTGGGGCCAACGTCCTGACTTTC. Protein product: CASSSLGGTVSGANVLTF. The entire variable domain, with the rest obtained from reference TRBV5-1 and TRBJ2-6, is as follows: KAGVTQTPRYLIKTRGQQVTLSCSPISGHRSVSWYQQTPGQGLQFLFEYFSETQRNKGNFPGRFSGRQFSNSRSEMNVSTLELGDSALYLCASSSLGGTVSGANVLTFGAGSRLTVL.